This paragraph reports one TCR beta chain. Its antigen is unidentified. The data originate from a study of blood T cells in healthy people across ages. Findings and limits, study-wide: The recorded TCR beta diversity per million T cells decreased in a roughly linear manner with age.

This CDR3 is 14 amino acids long. Germline values: CDR1 SQVTM, CDR2 ANQGSEA. With 2 bases clipped from V and 9 bases from J, the junction kept 10 bases outside the gene matches. The authors ran a second PCR of about 7 to 11 cycles using a sample-barcoded 5' primer and a J-beta primer mix. MiXCR was run by TCRdb on the 5' RACE reads, yielding one entry per CDR3 protein. This table holds 650,000 to 700,000 distinct CDR3 sequences, about 34% found once. The clonotype originates from an elderly woman in good health. The V call is TRBV29-1, the J call TRBJ2-1, with 7 bases that match TRBD1. The sequenced material came from blood. CDR3 region: CSVERGHLLGEQFF. The CDR3 DNA reads TGCAGCGTTGAAAGGGGGCATCTACTGGGTGAGCAGTTCTTC.